Each of the 3 T cell receptor beta chains below was sequenced from the same sample in a study of T cells in Graves' hyperthyroidism and ophthalmopathy. RNA transcripts served as the template for amplifying TCR beta CDR3 regions. Using the HTBI primer set, a first-round RT-PCR was run on the TCR CDR3. TCRdb reprocessed the multiplex PCR reads with MiXCR, giving one entry per CDR3 protein. This table holds hundreds of thousands of distinct CDR3 sequences, roughly 32% found once. Sequencing was performed on blood. These receptors originate from a woman in her 40s with Graves' hyperthyroidism.

This clonotype was found many times. The chain links TRBV20-1 to TRBJ1-6; a possible D gene is TRBD1 (5 bases). V was trimmed by 0 bases and J by 8 bases, leaving 8 bases between them. CDR1 DFQATT and CDR2 SNEGSKA come from the germline V gene (reference sequence). The CDR3 is 13 amino acids. The CDR3 DNA reads as TGCAGTGCTAGAGAAGAGGGGTATTCACCCCTCCACTTT. Amino acid sequence: CSAREEGYSPLHF.

At least ten counts were recorded for this clonotype. This chain links TRBV7-2 with TRBJ1-2; tentative D call: TRBD1 (5 bases). This CDR3 region has 13 residues. Between the trimmed V and J ends, which lost 5 bases and 5 bases, there was a span of 12 bases. Germline V lookup: CDR1 SGHTA, CDR2 FQGNSA. The CDR3 sequence: CASSPGTIYGYTF. CDR3 DNA sequence: TGTGCCAGCAGCCCAGGGACTATTTATGGCTACACCTTC.

This clonotype has a count of ten or more. The chain links TRBV2 to TRBJ1-6, with D unclear. CDR1 and CDR2 from the germline V gene are SNHLY and FYNNEI. The CDR3 length is 16 residues. The V gene lost 6 bases and the J gene lost 9 bases, with 21 bases spanning the gap. The CDR3 DNA reads TGTGCCAGCAGCCCCTTCGAGCCGCAGGCAGGTTCACCCCTCCACTTT. Residues: CASSPFEPQAGSPLHF.